The 19 T cell receptor beta chains in this list originate from one sample, sequenced in a study of OX40 agonist ivuxolimab in advanced cancers. TCRdb's table, derived via immunoSEQ multiplex PCR, lists solely in-frame clones and lacks some. The sample has about 48,000 clones, about nine tenths seen once. The specimen was CD4+ or CD8+ T cells sorted from blood, collected in a trial of the OX40 agonist ivuxolimab. Receptor source: an adult with an advanced solid tumor such as melanoma, head and neck, liver or kidney cancer.

This clone is categorized as medium-sized. The gene calls are TRBV28 and TRBJ1-4, with 7 bases lining up with TRBD1. The CDR3 loop spans 15 amino acids. Unmatched junction bases numbered 11, after V lost 7 bases and J lost 6 bases. CDR1 is MDHEN and CDR2 is SYDVKM in the germline V gene. The CDR3 DNA is TGTGCCAGCAATCCTACAGGGGCATCTTATGAAAAACTGTTTTTT. Its protein product is CASNPTGASYEKLFF.

V gene TRBV28 combines with J gene TRBJ1-5; D may be TRBD1 (6 bases). V lost 6 bases and J 6 bases, leaving 18 bases between the germline ends. The CDR3 length is 15 residues. Germline CDR1 MDHEN, CDR2 SYDVKM. This CDR3 reads CASRRTGGARQPQHF. The CDR3, as DNA: TGTGCCAGCAGGAGGACCGGGGGGGCGCGTCAGCCCCAGCATTTT.

Comments on this clone: A junction boundary mismatches the germline segment, possibly from a read error. This chain uses TRBV27 with TRBJ1-5; 7 bases are shared with TRBD1. Germline values: CDR1 MNHEY, CDR2 SMNVEV (reference sequence). The CDR3 covers 16 residues. CDR3 in amino acids: CAGSPYSTGRNQPQHF. CDR3 sequence (DNA): TGTGCCGGCAGTCCGTATTCGACAGGGCGCAATCAGCCCCAGCATTTT.

The V call is TRBV2, the J call TRBJ2-7; no reliable D call. V lost 8 bases, J lost 6 bases, and 23 bases lay in between. Germline CDR1 and CDR2: SNHLY and FYNNEI. CDR3 length: 15 residues. The CDR3 DNA reads TGTGCCAGCGAGGACCAGGCCTCTCTAACGGGCGAGCAGTACGTC. This translates into CASEDQASLTGEQYV.

The sample holds one count of this clone. V and J are TRBV6-5 and TRBJ1-1; tentative D call: TRBD1 (6 bases). This CDR3 is 14 amino acids long. V dropped 4 bases and J dropped 1 base, with 10 bases sitting between them. Germline V gives CDR1 MNHEY, CDR2 SVGAGI. The CDR3 DNA reads as TGTGCCAGCAGTTTTGGACAGAAGAACACTGAAGCTTTCTTT. This translates into CASSFGQKNTEAFF.

The chain has TRBV6-1 and TRBJ2-1, with D unclear. The CDR3 runs to 11 residues. Germline V lookup: CDR1 MNHNS, CDR2 SASEGT. V was shortened by 3 bases and J by 13 bases, with 10 bases between the two germline ends. CDR3 coding DNA: TGTGCCAGCAGTGAGCAGGTAAACCAGTTCTTC. Amino acid sequence: CASSEQVNQFF.

The V gene is TRBV7-9, the J gene TRBJ2-2; D might be TRBD1 or TRBD2, each matching 5 bases. Germline loops: CDR1 SEHNR, CDR2 FQNEAQ (reference sequence). The CDR3 is made up of 17 amino acids. Between the trimmed V and J ends, which lost 1 base and 1 base, there was a span of 13 bases. DNA of the CDR3: TGTGCCAGCAGCTTAGTCGGGGCGGAGAAGAACACCGGGGAGCTGTTTTTT. Encoded protein: CASSLVGAEKNTGELFF.

This clone has a handful of counts. The chain recombines TRBV6-1 with TRBJ1-5, with D tentatively TRBD1 (5 bases). V lost 0 bases, J lost 2 bases, and 5 bases lay in between. The CDR3 contains 14 residues. Per the germline V gene, CDR1 is MNHNS and CDR2 is SASEGT. This CDR3 reads CASSEAGGNQPQHF. For the CDR3, the DNA is TGTGCCAGCAGTGAAGCAGGGGGCAATCAGCCCCAGCATTTT.

The genes are TRBV13 and TRBJ2-3, with TRBD2 matching 12 bases. With V trimmed by 5 bases and J by 0 bases, 9 bases remained unmatched. The CDR3 is 18 residues long. Germline CDR1 and CDR2: PRHDT and FYEKMQ (reference sequence). For the CDR3, the DNA is TGTGCCAGCAGCGCTTCTAGCGGGGGGGGGAAGAGCACAGATACGCAGTATTTT. Translating gives CASSASSGGGKSTDTQYF. Filled out from reference TRBV13 and TRBJ2-3, the complete variable domain reads AAGVIQSPRHLIKEKRETATLKCYPIPRHDTVYWYQQGPGQDPQFLISFYEKMQSDKGSIPDRFSAQQFSDYHSELNMSSLELGDSALYFCASSASSGGGKSTDTQYFGPGTRLTVL.

V and J are TRBV4-1 and TRBJ1-3; D is unclear. CDR1 is MGHRA and CDR2 is YSYEKL in the germline V gene. V was clipped by 8 bases and J by 1 base, with 6 bases between them. CDR3 length: 12 residues. The CDR3 DNA reads TGCGCCAGCCCGCCTTCTGGAAACACCATATATTTT. This gives the protein CASPPSGNTIYF.

The chain combines TRBV28 with TRBJ2-1, with 7 bases fitting TRBD1. Germline values: CDR1 MDHEN, CDR2 SYDVKM. After removal of 7 bases from V and 2 bases from J, the junction contained 11 bases not matched to a gene. This CDR3 contains 16 residues. The CDR3 sequence is CASTLPGTVTYNEQFF. In DNA form, the CDR3 reads TGTGCCAGCACCCTACCCGGGACAGTAACCTACAATGAGCAGTTCTTC.

The chain recombines TRBV13 with TRBJ1-3, with no clear D. Germline values: CDR1 PRHDT, CDR2 FYEKMQ (reference sequence). The CDR3 covers 13 residues. V was cut by 1 base and J by 8 bases, with 9 bases left in between. The chain's CDR3 is CASSLESGDTIYF. Here the CDR3 DNA reads TGTGCCAGCAGCTTAGAATCCGGAGACACCATATATTTT.

The V gene is TRBV29-1, the J gene TRBJ2-5; D is ambiguous. The germline V gene encodes CDR1 SQVTM and CDR2 ANQGSEA. The germline V and J ends were trimmed by 0 bases and 4 bases, with 6 bases remaining between them. This CDR3 region has 12 residues. The CDR3 here is CSVEEQRETQYF. Here the CDR3 DNA reads TGCAGCGTTGAAGAGCAGCGAGAGACCCAGTACTTC.

The rearrangement joins TRBV19 to TRBJ1-1; D not certain. The V gene lost 3 bases and the J gene lost 5 bases, with 7 bases spanning the gap. The CDR3 extends over 12 amino acids. Germline CDR1 reads LNHDA; CDR2 reads SQIVND (reference sequence). CDR3 amino acids: CASSIGTTEAFF. DNA of the CDR3: TGTGCCAGTAGTATTGGAACTACTGAAGCTTTCTTT.

The CDR3 DNA reads as TGTGCCAGCAGCTTAGCTGGCAGCTCCTACGAGCAGTACTTC. This sequence encodes CASSLAGSSYEQYF. The rearrangement joins TRBV7-9 to TRBJ2-7; unclear D gene. This CDR3 region has 14 residues. From germline, CDR1 is SEHNR and CDR2 FQNEAQ (reference sequence). V shed 0 bases and J shed 0 bases, with 6 bases lying between them.

Only one count was recorded for this clone. The chain couples TRBV6-6 to TRBJ2-7; D is perhaps TRBD1 (6 bases). The CDR3 runs 11 residues. Germline V gene sequence: CDR1 MNHNY, CDR2 SVGAGI (reference sequence). Trimming took 5 bases from V and 7 from J, leaving 9 bases between them. CDR3 DNA sequence: TGTGCCAGCAGTCAAGGGACAGAGCAGTACGTC. It translates to CASSQGTEQYV.

The V gene is TRBV5-8, the J gene TRBJ2-7; 7 bases map to TRBD1. After removal of 4 bases from V and 0 bases from J, the junction contained 7 bases not matched to a gene. The germline gives CDR1 SGHTS, CDR2 YDEGEE. The CDR3 runs 15 residues. The CDR3: CASSVRQGSSYEQYV. CDR3 nucleotide sequence: TGTGCCAGCAGCGTCAGACAGGGTAGCTCCTACGAGCAGTACGTC.

The rearrangement joins TRBV5-1 to TRBJ2-2; TRBD1 might be the D (6 bases). Trimming cost V 1 base and J 3 bases, with 10 bases left between them. The CDR3 extends over 15 amino acids. Per germline, CDR1 SGHRS and CDR2 YFSETQ. Here the CDR3 DNA reads TGCGCCAGCAGCTTGCACAGGGCCGACACCGGGGAGCTGTTTTTT. Its translation is CASSLHRADTGELFF.

This clone has just one count. V and J are TRBV29-1 and TRBJ2-3, with TRBD2 matching 10 bases. CDR3 length equals 16 residues. Unmatched junction bases numbered 9, after V lost 6 bases and J lost 0 bases. Germline loops: CDR1 SQVTM, CDR2 ANQGSEA. The CDR3 here is CSVAGLASGSTDTQYF. CDR3 DNA sequence: TGCAGCGTCGCGGGACTAGCGAGCGGTAGCACAGATACGCAGTATTTT.